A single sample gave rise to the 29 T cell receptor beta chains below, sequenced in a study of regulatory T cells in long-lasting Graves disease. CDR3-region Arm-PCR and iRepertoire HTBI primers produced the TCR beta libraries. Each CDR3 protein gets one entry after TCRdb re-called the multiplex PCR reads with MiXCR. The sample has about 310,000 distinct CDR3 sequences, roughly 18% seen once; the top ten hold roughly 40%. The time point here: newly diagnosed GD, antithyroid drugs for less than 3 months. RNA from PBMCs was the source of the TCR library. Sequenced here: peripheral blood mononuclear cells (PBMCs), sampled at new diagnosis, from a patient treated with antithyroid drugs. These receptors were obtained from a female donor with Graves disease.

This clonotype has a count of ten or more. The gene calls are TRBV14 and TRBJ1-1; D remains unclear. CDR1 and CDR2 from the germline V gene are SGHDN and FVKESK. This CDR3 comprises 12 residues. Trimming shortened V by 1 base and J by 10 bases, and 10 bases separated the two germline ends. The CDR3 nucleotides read TGTGCCAGCAGCCAAGCACAAGGAGTAGCTTTCTTT. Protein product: CASSQAQGVAFF.

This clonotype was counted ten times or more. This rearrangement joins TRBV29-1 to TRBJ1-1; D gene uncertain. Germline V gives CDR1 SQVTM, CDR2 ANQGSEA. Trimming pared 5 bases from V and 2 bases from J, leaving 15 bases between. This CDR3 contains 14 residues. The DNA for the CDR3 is TGCAGCGTTCGTCGGGTTCCCGTAAACACTGAAGCTTTCTTT. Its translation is CSVRRVPVNTEAFF.

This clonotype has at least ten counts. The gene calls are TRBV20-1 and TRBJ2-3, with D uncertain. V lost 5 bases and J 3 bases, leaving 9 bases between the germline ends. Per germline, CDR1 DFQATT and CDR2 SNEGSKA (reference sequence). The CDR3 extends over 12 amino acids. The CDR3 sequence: CSASRQTDTQYF. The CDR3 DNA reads TGCAGTGCTTCCCGCCAGACAGATACGCAGTATTTT.

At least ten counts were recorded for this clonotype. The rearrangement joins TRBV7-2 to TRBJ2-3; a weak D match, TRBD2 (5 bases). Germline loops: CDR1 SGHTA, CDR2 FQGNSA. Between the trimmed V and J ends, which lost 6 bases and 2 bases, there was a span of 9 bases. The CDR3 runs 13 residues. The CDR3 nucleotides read TGTGCCAGCAGTACGGAGGTCACAGATACGCAGTATTTT. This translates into CASSTEVTDTQYF.

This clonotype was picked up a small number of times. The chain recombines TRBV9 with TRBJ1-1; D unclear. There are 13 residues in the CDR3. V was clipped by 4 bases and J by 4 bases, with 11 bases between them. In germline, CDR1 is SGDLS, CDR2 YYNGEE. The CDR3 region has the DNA TGTGCCAGCAGCCCCAACGAGGCCACTGAAGCTTTCTTT. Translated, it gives CASSPNEATEAFF.

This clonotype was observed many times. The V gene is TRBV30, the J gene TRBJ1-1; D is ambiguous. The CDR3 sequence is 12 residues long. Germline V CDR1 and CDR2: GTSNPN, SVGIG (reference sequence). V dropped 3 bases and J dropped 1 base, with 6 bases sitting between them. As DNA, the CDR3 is TGTGCCTGGAGGGGAGGGAACACTGAAGCTTTCTTT. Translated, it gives CAWRGGNTEAFF.

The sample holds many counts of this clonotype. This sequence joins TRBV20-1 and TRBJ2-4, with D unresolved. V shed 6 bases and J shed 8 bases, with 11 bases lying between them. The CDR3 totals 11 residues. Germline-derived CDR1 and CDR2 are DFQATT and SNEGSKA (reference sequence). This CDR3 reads CSAVYRDIQYF. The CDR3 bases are TGCAGTGCAGTCTACAGAGACATTCAGTACTTC.

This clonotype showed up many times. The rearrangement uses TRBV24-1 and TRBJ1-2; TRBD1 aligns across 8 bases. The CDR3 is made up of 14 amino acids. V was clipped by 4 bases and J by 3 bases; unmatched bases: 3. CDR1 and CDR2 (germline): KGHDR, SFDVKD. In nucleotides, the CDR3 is TGTGCCACCAGTGACCCGACAGGGGACTATGGCTACACCTTC. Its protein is CATSDPTGDYGYTF.

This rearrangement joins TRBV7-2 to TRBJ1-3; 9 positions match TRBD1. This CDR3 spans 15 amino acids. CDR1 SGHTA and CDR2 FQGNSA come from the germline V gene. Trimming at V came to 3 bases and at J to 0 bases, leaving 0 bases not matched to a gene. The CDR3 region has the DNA TGTGCCAGCAGCTTGGACAGGGGCTCTGGAAACACCATATATTTT. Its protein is CASSLDRGSGNTIYF.

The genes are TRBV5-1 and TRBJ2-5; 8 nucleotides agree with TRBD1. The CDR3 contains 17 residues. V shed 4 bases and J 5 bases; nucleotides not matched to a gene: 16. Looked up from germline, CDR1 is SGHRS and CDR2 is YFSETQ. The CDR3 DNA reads TGCGCCAGCAGCCTGTGGGGGATAGGACAGGGCCAGGAGACCCAGTACTTC. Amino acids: CASSLWGIGQGQETQYF.

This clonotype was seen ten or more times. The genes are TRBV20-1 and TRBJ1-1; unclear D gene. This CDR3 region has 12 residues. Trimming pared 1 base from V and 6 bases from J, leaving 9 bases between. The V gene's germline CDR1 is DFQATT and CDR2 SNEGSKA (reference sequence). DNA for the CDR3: TGCAGTGCTAGAGTGAGGGTCCCTGAAGCTTTCTTT. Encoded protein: CSARVRVPEAFF.

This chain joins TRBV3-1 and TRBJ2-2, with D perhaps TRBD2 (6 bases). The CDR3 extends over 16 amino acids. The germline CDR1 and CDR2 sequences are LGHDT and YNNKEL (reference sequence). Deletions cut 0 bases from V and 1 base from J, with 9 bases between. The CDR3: CASSQDRRVNTGELFF. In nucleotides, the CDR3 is TGTGCCAGCAGCCAAGATCGGAGGGTGAACACCGGGGAGCTGTTTTTT.

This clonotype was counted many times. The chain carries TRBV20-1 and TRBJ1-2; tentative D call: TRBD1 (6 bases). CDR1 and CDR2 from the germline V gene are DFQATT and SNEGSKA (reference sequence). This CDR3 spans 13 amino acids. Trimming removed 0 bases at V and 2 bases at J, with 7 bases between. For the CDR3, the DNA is TGCAGTGCTAGAGATACAGGGAACTATGGCTACACCTTC. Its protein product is CSARDTGNYGYTF.

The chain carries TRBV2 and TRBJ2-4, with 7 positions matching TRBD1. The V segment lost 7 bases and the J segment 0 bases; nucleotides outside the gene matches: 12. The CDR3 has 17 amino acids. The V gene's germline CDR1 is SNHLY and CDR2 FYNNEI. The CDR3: CASTGTAALLAKNIQYF. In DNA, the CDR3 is TGTGCCAGCACCGGGACAGCCGCATTACTAGCCAAAAACATTCAGTACTTC.

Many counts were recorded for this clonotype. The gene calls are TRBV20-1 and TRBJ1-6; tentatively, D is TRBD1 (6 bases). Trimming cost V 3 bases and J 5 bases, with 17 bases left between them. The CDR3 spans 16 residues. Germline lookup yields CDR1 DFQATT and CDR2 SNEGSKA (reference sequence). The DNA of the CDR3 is TGCAGTGCTAGGCCCACAGGGCGGTCCGATAATTCACCCCTCCACTTT. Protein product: CSARPTGRSDNSPLHF.

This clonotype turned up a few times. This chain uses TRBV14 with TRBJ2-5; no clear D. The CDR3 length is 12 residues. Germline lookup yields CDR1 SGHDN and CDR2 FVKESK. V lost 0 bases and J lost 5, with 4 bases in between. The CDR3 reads CASSQDYETQYF. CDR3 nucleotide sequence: TGTGCCAGCAGCCAAGATTACGAGACCCAGTACTTC.

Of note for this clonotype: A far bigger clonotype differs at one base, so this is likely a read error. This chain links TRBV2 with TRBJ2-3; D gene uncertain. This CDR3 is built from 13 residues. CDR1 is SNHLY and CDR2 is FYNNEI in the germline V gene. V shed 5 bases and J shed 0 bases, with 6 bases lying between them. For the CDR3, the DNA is TGTGCCAGCAGTTGGATTAGCACAGATACGCAGTATTTT. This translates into CASSWISTDTQYF.

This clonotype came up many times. In nucleotides, the CDR3 is TGTGCCAGCAGTGAAACGCCCAGGACTAGCGGCTACGAGCAGTACTTC. This gives the protein CASSETPRTSGYEQYF. This chain connects TRBV2 to TRBJ2-7; TRBD2 matches 10 bases. Germline V gives CDR1 SNHLY, CDR2 FYNNEI. J gave up 3 bases and V 2 bases, and 7 bases lay outside the gene matches. There are 16 residues in the CDR3.

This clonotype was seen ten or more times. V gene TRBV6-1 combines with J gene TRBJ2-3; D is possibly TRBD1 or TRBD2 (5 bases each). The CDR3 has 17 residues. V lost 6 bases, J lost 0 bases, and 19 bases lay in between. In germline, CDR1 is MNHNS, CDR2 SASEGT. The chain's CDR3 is CASSPDASEGSTDTQYF. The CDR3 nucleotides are TGTGCCAGCAGCCCGGACGCATCTGAGGGGAGCACAGATACGCAGTATTTT.

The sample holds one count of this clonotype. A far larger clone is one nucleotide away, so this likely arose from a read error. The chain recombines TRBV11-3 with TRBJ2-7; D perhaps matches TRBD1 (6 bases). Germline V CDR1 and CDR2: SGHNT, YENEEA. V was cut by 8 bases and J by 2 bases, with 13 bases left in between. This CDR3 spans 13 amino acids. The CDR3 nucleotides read TGTGCCAGCGGCCCGGGACAAGCCTACGAGCAGTACTTC. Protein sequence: CASGPGQAYEQYF.

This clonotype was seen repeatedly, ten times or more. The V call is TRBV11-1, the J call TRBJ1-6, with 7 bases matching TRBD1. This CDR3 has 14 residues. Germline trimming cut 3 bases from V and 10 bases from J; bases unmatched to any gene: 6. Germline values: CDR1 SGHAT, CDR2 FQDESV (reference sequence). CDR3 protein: CASSFGGGDSPLHF. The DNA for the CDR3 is TGTGCCAGCAGCTTTGGAGGGGGCGACTCACCCCTCCACTTT.

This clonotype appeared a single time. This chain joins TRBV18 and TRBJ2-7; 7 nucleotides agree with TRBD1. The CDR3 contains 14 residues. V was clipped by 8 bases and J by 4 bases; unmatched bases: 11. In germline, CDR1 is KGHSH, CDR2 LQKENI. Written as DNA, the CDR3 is TGTGCCAGCACCCTTTCCGGGACAGATTACGAGCAGTACTTC. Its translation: CASTLSGTDYEQYF.

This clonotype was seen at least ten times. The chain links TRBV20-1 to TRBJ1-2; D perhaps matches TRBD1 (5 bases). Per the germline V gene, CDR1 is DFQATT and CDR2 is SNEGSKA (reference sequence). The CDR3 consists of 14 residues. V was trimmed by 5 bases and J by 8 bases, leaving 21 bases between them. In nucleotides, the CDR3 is TGCAGTGCTGCCGGGACGGACCTTAGTAGGGGCTACACCTTC. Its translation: CSAAGTDLSRGYTF.

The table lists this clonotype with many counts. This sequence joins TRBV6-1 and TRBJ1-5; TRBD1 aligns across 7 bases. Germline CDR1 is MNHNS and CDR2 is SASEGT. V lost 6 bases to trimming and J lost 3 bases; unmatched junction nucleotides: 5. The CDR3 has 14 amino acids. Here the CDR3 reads CASRVQGINQPQHF. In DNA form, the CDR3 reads TGTGCCAGCAGGGTACAGGGGATCAATCAGCCCCAGCATTTT.

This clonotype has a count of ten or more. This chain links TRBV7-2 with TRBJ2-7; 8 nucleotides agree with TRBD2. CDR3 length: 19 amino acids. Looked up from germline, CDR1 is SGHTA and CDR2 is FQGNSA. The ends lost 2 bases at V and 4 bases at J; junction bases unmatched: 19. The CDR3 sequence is CASSLISGESLGGSYEQYF. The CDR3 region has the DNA TGTGCCAGCAGCTTAATTAGCGGGGAGTCCCTCGGGGGCTCATACGAGCAGTACTTC.

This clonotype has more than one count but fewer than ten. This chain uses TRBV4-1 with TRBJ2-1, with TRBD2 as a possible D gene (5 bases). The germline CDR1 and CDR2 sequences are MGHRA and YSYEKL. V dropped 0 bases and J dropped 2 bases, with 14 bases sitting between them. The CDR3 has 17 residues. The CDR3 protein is CASSQEGGAAAYNEQFF. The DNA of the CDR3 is TGCGCCAGCAGCCAAGAAGGAGGAGCGGCCGCCTACAATGAGCAGTTCTTC.

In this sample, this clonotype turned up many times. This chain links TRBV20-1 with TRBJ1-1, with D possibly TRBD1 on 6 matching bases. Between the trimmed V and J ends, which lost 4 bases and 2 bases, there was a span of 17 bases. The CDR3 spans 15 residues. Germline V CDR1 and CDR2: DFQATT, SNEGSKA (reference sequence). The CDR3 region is CSATTSGTLNTEAFF. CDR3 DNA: TGCAGTGCTACTACTTCCGGGACACTCAACACTGAAGCTTTCTTT.

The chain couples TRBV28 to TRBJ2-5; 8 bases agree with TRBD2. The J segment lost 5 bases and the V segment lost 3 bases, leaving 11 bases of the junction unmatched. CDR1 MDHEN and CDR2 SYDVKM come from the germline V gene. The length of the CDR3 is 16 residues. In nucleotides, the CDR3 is TGTGCCAGCAGTTTGCTAGCGGGTGGGGGAGGGGAGACCCAGTACTTC. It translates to CASSLLAGGGGETQYF.

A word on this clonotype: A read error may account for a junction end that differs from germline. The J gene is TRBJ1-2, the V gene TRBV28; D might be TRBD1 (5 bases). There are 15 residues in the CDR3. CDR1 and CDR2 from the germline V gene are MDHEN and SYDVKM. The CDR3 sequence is CASTLFPLRGESYAF. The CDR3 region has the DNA TGTGCCAGCACCCTATTCCCCTTACGAGGGGAGAGCTACGCCTTC.